These T cell receptor beta chains were read from a single sample in a study of shared clonotypes between healthy human individuals. Assay used: immunoSEQ multiplex PCR; TCRdb lists only in-frame clones, some missing. The sample carries some 1 million clones, about 76% recorded once. The sequenced sample consisted of memory CD4+ T cells sorted from blood. These receptors originate from a man younger than 30 in good health. CDR3s include the opening cysteine and the closing phenylalanine or tryptophan. The D gene is left open where the match is weak. Size is stated for part of the rows, as once, few or many counts, or as a class when the clone is expanded.

D gene: TRBD1
clone size: .
J gene: TRBJ1-5
V gene: TRBV27
CDR3 length: 15
CDR3 protein: CASSLGTGGNQPQHF
CDR3 DNA: TGTGCCAGCAGTTTAGGGACAGGAGGAAATCAGCCCCAGCATTTT

D gene: .
clone size: .
J gene: TRBJ2-7
V gene: TRBV4-2
CDR3 length: 15
CDR3 protein: CASSRGPTPDYEQYF
CDR3 DNA: TGTGCCAGCAGCCGGGGACCAACACCCGACTACGAGCAGTACTTC

D gene: TRBD1
clone size: few
J gene: TRBJ2-7
V gene: TRBV30
CDR3 length: 14
CDR3 protein: CAWIRQGYPYEQYF
CDR3 DNA: TGTGCCTGGATTCGACAGGGGTACCCCTACGAGCAGTACTTC

D gene: TRBD1
clone size: once
J gene: TRBJ2-3
V gene: TRBV5-1
CDR3 length: 13
CDR3 protein: CASSWGQTDTQYF
CDR3 DNA: TGCGCCAGCAGCTGGGGACAGACAGATACGCAGTATTTT

D gene: .
clone size: .
J gene: TRBJ1-1
V gene: TRBV7-9
CDR3 length: 15
CDR3 protein: CASSFRGSGTTEAFF
CDR3 DNA: TGTGCCAGCAGCTTTAGGGGTTCAGGGACCACTGAAGCTTTCTTT

D gene: .
clone size: few
J gene: TRBJ2-2
V gene: TRBV7-7
CDR3 length: 14
CDR3 protein: CASSLGIGTGELFF
CDR3 DNA: TGTGCTAGCAGCTTAGGTATAGGGACCGGGGAGCTGTTTTTT

D gene: .
clone size: .
J gene: TRBJ2-1
V gene: TRBV9
CDR3 length: 15
CDR3 protein: CASSVHMRGGYEQFF
CDR3 DNA: TGTGCCAGCAGCGTCCATATGAGGGGGGGCTATGAGCAGTTCTTC

D gene: .
clone size: .
J gene: TRBJ1-1
V gene: TRBV5-1
CDR3 length: 13
CDR3 protein: CASQFDRGTEAFF
CDR3 DNA: TGCGCCAGCCAATTTGACAGAGGCACTGAAGCTTTCTTT

D gene: TRBD1
clone size: few
J gene: TRBJ1-1
V gene: TRBV6-1
CDR3 length: 15
CDR3 protein: CASSEVSGGNTEAFF
CDR3 DNA: TGTGCCAGCAGTGAAGTGTCAGGGGGCAACACTGAAGCTTTCTTT

D gene: .
clone size: .
J gene: TRBJ1-3
V gene: TRBV10-3
CDR3 length: 16
CDR3 protein: CAISGKTTGLRDTIYF
CDR3 DNA: TGTGCCATCAGTGGTAAGACGACTGGGCTAAGGGACACCATATATTTT

D gene: TRBD2
clone size: .
J gene: TRBJ2-2
V gene: TRBV9
CDR3 length: 18
CDR3 protein: CASSPHDTGGPGTGELFF
CDR3 DNA: TGTGCCAGCAGCCCTCATGATACGGGAGGGCCGGGCACCGGGGAGCTGTTTTTT

D gene: .
clone size: .
J gene: TRBJ1-5
V gene: TRBV11-3
CDR3 length: 15
CDR3 protein: CASSTGPESNQPQHF
CDR3 DNA: TGTGCCAGCAGCACTGGCCCGGAGAGCAATCAGCCCCAGCATTTT

D gene: .
clone size: .
J gene: TRBJ2-5
V gene: TRBV12-5
CDR3 length: 15
CDR3 protein: CASVVGWKGQETQYF
CDR3 DNA: TGTGCTAGTGTCGTAGGTTGGAAGGGCCAAGAGACCCAGTACTTC

D gene: .
clone size: .
J gene: TRBJ1-3
V gene: TRBV7-9
CDR3 length: 15
CDR3 protein: CASSRAAEAGNTIYF
CDR3 DNA: TGTGCCAGCAGCAGGGCGGCGGAAGCTGGAAACACCATATATTTT

D gene: TRBD1
clone size: .
J gene: TRBJ1-6
V gene: TRBV9
CDR3 length: 14
CDR3 protein: CASSGGQGNSPLHF
CDR3 DNA: TGTGCCAGCAGCGGAGGACAGGGTAATTCACCCCTCCACTTT

D gene: TRBD2
clone size: .
J gene: TRBJ2-3
V gene: TRBV18
CDR3 length: 12
CDR3 protein: CASSREADTQYF
CDR3 DNA: TGTGCCAGCTCGCGGGAGGCAGATACGCAGTATTTT

D gene: .
clone size: .
J gene: TRBJ1-3
V gene: TRBV9
CDR3 length: 15
CDR3 protein: CASSVQDTPGNTIYF
CDR3 DNA: TGTGCCAGCAGCGTACAGGACACTCCTGGAAACACCATATATTTT

D gene: TRBD1
clone size: .
J gene: TRBJ1-5
V gene: TRBV10-1
CDR3 length: 14
CDR3 protein: CASSDGTVNQPQHF
CDR3 DNA: TGCGCCAGCAGTGATGGGACAGTTAATCAGCCCCAGCATTTT

D gene: TRBD1
clone size: .
J gene: TRBJ1-4
V gene: TRBV18
CDR3 length: 16
CDR3 protein: CASSRDRVGSGEKLFF
CDR3 DNA: TGTGCCAGCTCACGCGACAGGGTGGGGTCCGGTGAAAAACTGTTTTTT

D gene: .
clone size: .
J gene: TRBJ2-1
V gene: TRBV28
CDR3 length: 11
CDR3 protein: CASSLYDEQFF
CDR3 DNA: TGTGCCAGCAGTTTATATGATGAGCAGTTCTTC

D gene: .
clone size: .
J gene: TRBJ1-2
V gene: TRBV5-6
CDR3 length: 16
CDR3 protein: CASSPVGLGPNYGYTF
CDR3 DNA: TGTGCCAGCAGCCCTGTAGGTCTGGGGCCCAACTATGGCTACACCTTC

D gene: .
clone size: .
J gene: TRBJ1-1
V gene: TRBV13
CDR3 length: 13
CDR3 protein: CASSLRGRTEAFF
CDR3 DNA: TGTGCCAGCAGCTTACGGGGTCGGACTGAAGCTTTCTTT

D gene: TRBD1
clone size: .
J gene: TRBJ1-1
V gene: TRBV6-1
CDR3 length: 15
CDR3 protein: CASSEPSTGRWEAFF
CDR3 DNA: TGTGCCAGCAGTGAACCCTCGACAGGGAGGTGGGAAGCTTTCTTT

D gene: .
clone size: .
J gene: TRBJ1-2
V gene: TRBV20-1
CDR3 length: 11
CDR3 protein: CSARESYGYTF
CDR3 DNA: TGCAGTGCTAGAGAGAGCTATGGCTACACCTTC

D gene: TRBD1
clone size: .
J gene: TRBJ1-2
V gene: TRBV7-2
CDR3 length: 15
CDR3 protein: CASSSGQGAYYGYTF
CDR3 DNA: TGTGCCAGCAGCTCAGGACAGGGGGCGTACTATGGCTACACCTTC

D gene: TRBD2
clone size: .
J gene: TRBJ2-2
V gene: TRBV7-2
CDR3 length: 14
CDR3 protein: CASSLQREGGELFF
CDR3 DNA: TGTGCCAGCAGCCTCCAGCGGGAGGGCGGGGAGCTGTTTTTT

D gene: .
clone size: .
J gene: TRBJ1-5
V gene: TRBV29-1
CDR3 length: 15
CDR3 protein: CSVIQGTTSNQPQHF
CDR3 DNA: TGCAGCGTCATACAGGGAACAACCAGCAATCAGCCCCAGCATTTT

D gene: TRBD1
clone size: .
J gene: TRBJ1-5
V gene: TRBV18
CDR3 length: 14
CDR3 protein: CASSPDRGHQPQHF
CDR3 DNA: TGTGCCAGCTCACCCGACAGGGGGCACCAGCCCCAGCATTTT

D gene: TRBD2
clone size: .
J gene: TRBJ2-1
V gene: TRBV5-1
CDR3 length: 15
CDR3 protein: CASSLTSGVRNEQFF
CDR3 DNA: TGCGCCAGCAGCTTGACTAGCGGGGTTCGGAATGAGCAGTTCTTC

D gene: TRBD1
clone size: .
J gene: TRBJ1-4
V gene: TRBV15
CDR3 length: 16
CDR3 protein: CATSTQTGGGSEKLFF
CDR3 DNA: TGTGCCACCAGTACACAGACAGGGGGCGGGAGTGAAAAACTGTTTTTT

D gene: TRBD1
clone size: .
J gene: TRBJ2-3
V gene: TRBV27
CDR3 length: 14
CDR3 protein: CASSSGQPTDTQYF
CDR3 DNA: TGTGCCAGCAGTTCGGGACAGCCCACAGATACGCAGTATTTT

D gene: TRBD2
clone size: .
J gene: TRBJ2-3
V gene: TRBV7-8
CDR3 length: 17
CDR3 protein: CASSRSGRAPSTDTQYF
CDR3 DNA: TGTGCCAGCAGCCGTAGCGGGAGGGCCCCAAGCACAGATACGCAGTATTTT

D gene: .
clone size: few
J gene: TRBJ2-1
V gene: TRBV10-3
CDR3 length: 16
CDR3 protein: CAISESVPGSGNEQFF
CDR3 DNA: TGTGCCATCAGTGAGTCGGTCCCCGGGAGTGGCAATGAGCAGTTCTTC

D gene: TRBD2
clone size: .
J gene: TRBJ2-3
V gene: TRBV5-1
CDR3 length: 15
CDR3 protein: CASTLAGGSTDTQYF
CDR3 DNA: TGCGCCAGTACTCTAGCGGGTGGGAGCACAGATACGCAGTATTTT

D gene: .
clone size: .
J gene: TRBJ2-7
V gene: TRBV5-1
CDR3 length: 13
CDR3 protein: CASSLVQKYEQYF
CDR3 DNA: TGCGCCAGCAGCTTGGTCCAGAAGTACGAGCAGTACTTC

D gene: TRBD1
clone size: .
J gene: TRBJ2-7
V gene: TRBV7-9
CDR3 length: 14
CDR3 protein: CASSRGDRGDEQYF
CDR3 DNA: TGTGCCAGCAGCCGCGGGGACAGGGGCGACGAGCAGTACTTC